Each of the 21 T cell receptor beta chains below was sequenced from the same sample in a study of T cells in Graves' hyperthyroidism and ophthalmopathy. Amplification yielded TCR beta CDR3 regions, with RNA transcripts as the source. Using the HTBI primer set, a first-round RT-PCR was run on the TCR CDR3. TCRdb used MiXCR to reprocess the multiplex PCR reads, holding one entry per CDR3 protein. The sample carries approximately 690,000 distinct CDR3 sequences, roughly 20% recorded once. The sequencing input was blood. The source of these receptors is a young man with Graves' ophthalmopathy.

The rearrangement joins TRBV27 to TRBJ1-5, with D hard to call. The germline CDR1 and CDR2 sequences are MNHEY and SMNVEV (reference sequence). V was shortened by 7 bases and J by 3 bases, with 13 bases between the two germline ends. This CDR3 is built from 14 residues. The CDR3 loop is CASNQAGPNQPQHF. As DNA, the CDR3 is TGTGCCAGCAATCAGGCAGGCCCCAATCAGCCCCAGCATTTT.

There are a few counts of this clonotype. The chain employs TRBV14 and TRBJ2-1; 8 nucleotides agree with TRBD2. The CDR3 is 17 residues long. Germline lookup yields CDR1 SGHDN and CDR2 FVKESK. V was clipped by 2 bases and J by 4 bases; unmatched bases: 10. The chain's CDR3 is CASSQLPVTSVYNEQFF. The CDR3 DNA sequence: TGTGCCAGCAGCCAACTTCCCGTGACTAGCGTTTACAATGAGCAGTTCTTC.

The chain carries TRBV6-5 and TRBJ2-1, with D maybe TRBD2 (5 bases). With 3 bases removed from V and 10 bases from J, the gap between germline ends came to 13 bases. The V gene's germline CDR1 is MNHEY and CDR2 SVGAGI. The CDR3 consists of 13 residues. CDR3 protein: CASSYSRTGEQFF. The CDR3 DNA reads TGTGCCAGCAGTTATAGCCGCACGGGGGAGCAGTTCTTC.

As DNA, the CDR3 is TGTGCCAGCAGCTTAGAGAGATCGACTAGCACAGATACGCAGTATTTT. Translation: CASSLERSTSTDTQYF. The chain combines TRBV7-9 with TRBJ2-3; the D is unclear. The V and J ends lost 1 base and 0 bases respectively, with 11 bases between them. CDR1 and CDR2 from the germline V gene are SEHNR and FQNEAQ (reference sequence). The CDR3 length is 16 residues.

V and J are TRBV20-1 and TRBJ1-2, with unresolved D. With 5 bases removed from V and 8 bases from J, the gap between germline ends came to 18 bases. This CDR3 contains 13 residues. Germline-derived CDR1 and CDR2 are DFQATT and SNEGSKA (reference sequence). In DNA, the CDR3 is TGCAGTGCTTTTAAGACACCGGGCGGCGGCTACACCTTC. Amino acids: CSAFKTPGGGYTF.

This clonotype was picked up a small number of times. The J gene is TRBJ1-1, the V gene TRBV7-9; D not resolved. Germline CDR1 SEHNR, CDR2 FQNEAQ (reference sequence). The CDR3 totals 13 residues. Trimming stripped 5 bases from V and 8 bases from J, with 15 bases between. Written as DNA, the CDR3 is TGTGCCAGCAGCCAGACCCCCTCGAGAGAAGCTTTCTTT. Amino acid sequence: CASSQTPSREAFF.

V usage is TRBV7-9 and J usage is TRBJ1-2; 10 positions agree with TRBD1. CDR3 size: 17 residues. The V gene end was trimmed by 7 bases and the J gene end by 0 bases; junction bases not matched to a gene: 11. CDR1 is SEHNR and CDR2 is FQNEAQ in the germline V gene (reference sequence). This CDR3 is CASTIRGTGEANYGYTF. CDR3 nucleotides: TGTGCCAGCACCATCCGAGGGACAGGGGAAGCTAACTATGGCTACACCTTC.

This clonotype was seen more than once but under ten times. The chain links TRBV28 to TRBJ2-5, with D uncertain. The CDR3 has 13 residues. Trimming shortened V by 6 bases and J by 1 base, and 9 bases separated the two germline ends. Looked up from germline, CDR1 is MDHEN and CDR2 is SYDVKM. For the CDR3, the DNA is TGTGCCAGCAGGCCACAGTTCCAAGAGACCCAGTACTTC. It specifies CASRPQFQETQYF.

The sample holds a few counts of this clonotype. V usage is TRBV15 and J usage is TRBJ2-3, with 15 positions matching TRBD2. This CDR3 comprises 18 residues. The germline gives CDR1 LNHNV, CDR2 YYDKDF (reference sequence). J gave up 2 bases and V 2 bases, and 5 bases lay outside the gene matches. The CDR3 loop is CATSRSGTSGGSTDTQYF. CDR3 sequence (DNA): TGTGCCACCAGCAGATCGGGGACTAGCGGGGGGTCCACAGATACGCAGTATTTT. The variable domain in full, completed from reference TRBV15 and TRBJ2-3, reads DAMVIQNPRYQVTQFGKPVTLSCSQTLNHNVMYWYQQKSSQAPKLLFHYYDKDFNNEADTPDNFQSRRPNTSFCFLDIRSPGLGDTAMYLCATSRSGTSGGSTDTQYFGPGTRLTVL.

In this sample, this clonotype turned up a few times. This chain uses TRBV15 with TRBJ2-1; 7 positions agree with TRBD2. Unmatched junction bases numbered 7, after V lost 5 bases and J lost 6 bases. In germline, CDR1 is LNHNV, CDR2 YYDKDF (reference sequence). CDR3 length: 14 residues. The CDR3 nucleotides read TGTGCCACCAGCGGACAAAGGACTAGCAATGAGCAGTTCTTC. Protein product: CATSGQRTSNEQFF.

This clonotype appeared a few times. V gene TRBV5-1 combines with J gene TRBJ2-7, with 7 bases fitting TRBD2. The CDR3 is made up of 13 amino acids. Trimming removed 5 bases from V and 5 bases from J; junction bases left unmatched: 7. Germline CDR1 reads SGHRS; CDR2 reads YFSETQ. CDR3 nucleotide sequence: TGCGCCAGCAGTTACCCGGGAGGTGACGAGCAGTACTTC. This encodes CASSYPGGDEQYF.

This clonotype has more than one count but fewer than ten. J is TRBJ1-5 and V is TRBV19; D unclear. The CDR3 sequence is 14 residues long. V was cut by 5 bases and J by 1 base, with 9 bases left in between. Germline CDR1 reads LNHDA; CDR2 reads SQIVND (reference sequence). In DNA form, the CDR3 reads TGTGCCAGTAGTGAACTCAAGAGCAATCAGCCCCAGCATTTT. It is translated as CASSELKSNQPQHF.

This rearrangement joins TRBV30 to TRBJ1-2; TRBD1 aligns across 8 bases. Germline-derived CDR1 and CDR2 are GTSNPN and SVGIG (reference sequence). The CDR3 sequence is 14 residues long. The V and J ends lost 4 bases and 1 base, in that order; junction bases with no gene match: 5. The CDR3 DNA follows: TGTGCCTGGACGGACAGGGTACTTAACTATGGCTACACCTTC. This sequence encodes CAWTDRVLNYGYTF.

The CDR3 bases are TGTGCCAGCAGTTTGACAGGGAGGGTCACCTACGAGCAGTACTTC. Translation: CASSLTGRVTYEQYF. J is TRBJ2-7 and V is TRBV28; D tentatively reads TRBD1 or TRBD2 (7 bases each). CDR3 length: 15 residues. The germline V gene encodes CDR1 MDHEN and CDR2 SYDVKM. V was pared by 3 bases and J by 2 bases, with 14 bases between.

This clonotype was counted only a few times. V usage is TRBV27 and J usage is TRBJ1-3; tentative D call: TRBD1 (6 bases). Germline loops: CDR1 MNHEY, CDR2 SMNVEV (reference sequence). Trimming took 3 bases from V and 2 from J, leaving 11 bases between them. This CDR3 has 15 residues. The CDR3 nucleotides read TGTGCCAGCAGTTTTCGTTCAGGGGCTGGAAACACCATATATTTT. This sequence encodes CASSFRSGAGNTIYF.

Only a few counts were recorded for this clonotype. The chain has TRBV15 and TRBJ1-2, with 7 bases lining up with TRBD1. Germline CDR1 is LNHNV and CDR2 is YYDKDF (reference sequence). Losses at the gene ends were 0 bases for V and 4 bases for J; bases not matched to a gene: 5. The CDR3 totals 15 residues. CDR3 coding DNA: TGTGCCACCAGCAGAGATAAGGGGGCCAGCTATGGCTACACCTTC. Its translation is CATSRDKGASYGYTF.

This clonotype has only a few counts. This chain uses TRBV11-2 with TRBJ2-7, with D possibly called TRBD1 or TRBD2 (5 bases each). This CDR3 is built from 15 residues. The V end lost 3 bases, the J end lost 3 bases, and 15 bases lay between the germline ends. Germline V gene data show CDR1 as SGHAT and CDR2 as FQNNGV. The CDR3 region has the DNA TGTGCCAGCAGCTTCCGGGACCCCGTCTTCTACGAGCAGTACTTC. It translates to CASSFRDPVFYEQYF.

This clonotype was detected a few times. This rearrangement joins TRBV28 to TRBJ1-5; D gene ambiguous. The V gene lost 1 base and the J gene lost 3 bases, with 7 bases spanning the gap. Germline CDR1 and CDR2: MDHEN and SYDVKM. CDR3 size: 14 residues. The CDR3 reads CASSLSGNNQPQHF. The CDR3 nucleotides are TGTGCCAGCAGTTTATCTGGGAACAATCAGCCCCAGCATTTT.

This sequence joins TRBV19 and TRBJ2-3, with TRBD2 identical over 13 bases. This CDR3 contains 16 residues. Germline V gene lookup returns CDR1 LNHDA and CDR2 SQIVND (reference sequence). J lost 6 bases, V lost 5 bases, and 8 bases had no gene match. CDR3: CASSVGLAGFQDTQYF. CDR3 nucleotides: TGTGCCAGTAGTGTGGGACTAGCGGGATTTCAGGATACGCAGTATTTT.

The CDR3, as DNA: TGTGCCAGCAGCCAATTTGCCGGGACAGGAGCGTACGGGACCCAGTACTTC. Protein: CASSQFAGTGAYGTQYF. The chain joins TRBV14 to TRBJ2-5; 8 nucleotides line up with TRBD1. Trimming cost V 2 bases and J 7 bases; bases outside gene matches: 15. This CDR3 spans 17 amino acids. Germline CDR1 is SGHDN and CDR2 is FVKESK. Full variable domain (outside the CDR3, taken from reference TRBV14 and TRBJ2-5): EAGVTQFPSHSVIEKGQTVTLRCDPISGHDNLYWYRRVMGKEIKFLLHFVKESKQDESGMPNNRFLAERTGGTYSTLKVQPAELEDSGVYFCASSQFAGTGAYGTQYFGPGTRLLVL.

The V and J genes are TRBV6-5 and TRBJ1-6, with D perhaps matching TRBD1 (5 bases). CDR3 length: 17 residues. The germline V gene has CDR1 MNHEY and CDR2 SVGAGI. V was cut by 0 bases and J by 0 bases, with 9 bases left in between. The CDR3 DNA reads TGTGCCAGCAGTTACTCGACAGCTGGCTCCTATAATTCACCCCTCCACTTT. It codes for CASSYSTAGSYNSPLHF.